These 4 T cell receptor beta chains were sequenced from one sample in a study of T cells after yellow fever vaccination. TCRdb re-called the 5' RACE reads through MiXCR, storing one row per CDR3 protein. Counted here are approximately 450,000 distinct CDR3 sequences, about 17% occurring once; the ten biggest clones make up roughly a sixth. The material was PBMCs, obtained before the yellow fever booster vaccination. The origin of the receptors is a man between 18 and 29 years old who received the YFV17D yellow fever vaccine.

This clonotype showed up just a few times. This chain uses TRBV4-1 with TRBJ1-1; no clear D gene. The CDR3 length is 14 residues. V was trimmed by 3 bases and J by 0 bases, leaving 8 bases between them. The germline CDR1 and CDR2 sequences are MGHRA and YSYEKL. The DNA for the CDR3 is TGCGCCAGCAGCCACAACATCATGAACACTGAAGCTTTCTTT. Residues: CASSHNIMNTEAFF.

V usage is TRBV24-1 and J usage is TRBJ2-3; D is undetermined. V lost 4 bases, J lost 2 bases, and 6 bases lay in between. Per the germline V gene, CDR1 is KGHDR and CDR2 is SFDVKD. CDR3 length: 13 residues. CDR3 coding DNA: TGTGCCACCAGTGACGGATACACAGATACGCAGTATTTT. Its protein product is CATSDGYTDTQYF.

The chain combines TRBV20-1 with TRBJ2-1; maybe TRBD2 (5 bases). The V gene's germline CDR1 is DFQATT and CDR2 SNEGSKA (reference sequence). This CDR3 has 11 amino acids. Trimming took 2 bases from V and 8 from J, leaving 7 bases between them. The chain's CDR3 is CSARLEDEQFF. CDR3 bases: TGCAGTGCTAGATTGGAGGATGAGCAGTTCTTC.

The CDR3 spells CASSLEQGEAFF. In nucleotides, the CDR3 is TGCGCCAGCAGCTTGGAACAGGGAGAAGCTTTCTTT. The J gene is TRBJ1-1, the V gene TRBV5-1, with D possibly being TRBD1 (6 bases). The germline V gene has CDR1 SGHRS and CDR2 YFSETQ. Trimming shortened V by 0 bases and J by 8 bases, and 8 bases separated the two germline ends. The CDR3 spans 12 residues. Combining the CDR3 with reference TRBV5-1 and TRBJ1-1 gives the whole variable domain KAGVTQTPRYLIKTRGQQVTLSCSPISGHRSVSWYQQTPGQGLQFLFEYFSETQRNKGNFPGRFSGRQFSNSRSEMNVSTLELGDSALYLCASSLEQGEAFFGQGTRLTVV.